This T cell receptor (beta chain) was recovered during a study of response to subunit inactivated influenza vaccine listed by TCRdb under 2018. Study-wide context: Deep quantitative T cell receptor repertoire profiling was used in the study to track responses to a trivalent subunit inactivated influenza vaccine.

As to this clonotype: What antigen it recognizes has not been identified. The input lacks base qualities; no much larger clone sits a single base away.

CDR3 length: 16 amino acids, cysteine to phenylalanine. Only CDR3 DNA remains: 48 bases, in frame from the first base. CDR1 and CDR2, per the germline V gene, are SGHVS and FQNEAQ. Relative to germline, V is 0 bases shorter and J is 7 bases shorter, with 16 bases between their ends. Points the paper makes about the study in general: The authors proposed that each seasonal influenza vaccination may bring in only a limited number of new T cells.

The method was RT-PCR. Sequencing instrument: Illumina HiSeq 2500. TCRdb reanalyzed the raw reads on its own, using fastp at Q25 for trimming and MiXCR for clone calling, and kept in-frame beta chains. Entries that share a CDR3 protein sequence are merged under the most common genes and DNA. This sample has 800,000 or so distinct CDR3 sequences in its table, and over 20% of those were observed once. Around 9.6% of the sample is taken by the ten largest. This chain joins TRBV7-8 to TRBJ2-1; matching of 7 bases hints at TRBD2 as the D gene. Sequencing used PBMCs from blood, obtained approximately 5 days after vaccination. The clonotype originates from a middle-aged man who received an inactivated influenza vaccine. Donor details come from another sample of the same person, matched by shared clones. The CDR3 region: CASSLARGPRRNEQFF. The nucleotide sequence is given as TGTGCCAGCAGCTTAGCGCGGGGGCCTCGAAGGAATGAGCAGTTCTTC.